These 32 T cell receptor beta chains were sequenced from one sample in a study of OX40 agonist ivuxolimab in advanced cancers. The repertoire was sequenced with immunoSEQ multiplex PCR; TCRdb's copy has only in-frame clones and lacks some. The data hold tens of thousands of clones, with about nine tenths observed a single time. Sequencing was performed on CD4+ or CD8+ T cells sorted from blood, taken in a trial of the OX40 agonist ivuxolimab. These receptors came from an adult with an advanced solid tumor such as melanoma, head and neck, liver or kidney cancer.

The V and J genes are TRBV7-2 and TRBJ1-5; D uncertain. The germline V and J ends were trimmed by 1 base and 5 bases, with 18 bases remaining between them. Germline V gene data show CDR1 as SGHTA and CDR2 as FQGNSA. The CDR3 spans 17 residues. The chain's CDR3 is CASSLEIAAGFHQPQHF. DNA for the CDR3: TGTGCCAGCAGCTTAGAAATTGCAGCGGGTTTCCATCAGCCCCAGCATTTT.

In its sample, this clone was seen a few times. This chain uses TRBV18 with TRBJ1-1; D gene uncertain. Germline V lookup: CDR1 KGHSH, CDR2 LQKENI. V gave up 3 bases and J gave up 1 base, with 9 bases separating them. CDR3 size: 14 residues. The CDR3 sequence: CASSPLDGNTEAFF. CDR3 DNA: TGTGCCAGCTCACCTTTGGACGGGAACACTGAAGCTTTCTTT.

The CDR3 nucleotides are TGTGCCAGCAGCTTAGCGCGTGGGATTGGCGGGGAGCTGTTTTTT. Its translation is CASSLARGIGGELFF. The chain combines TRBV7-9 with TRBJ2-2, with D unclear. Trimming stripped 0 bases from V and 7 bases from J, with 12 bases between. Germline V gene sequence: CDR1 SEHNR, CDR2 FQNEAQ (reference sequence). This CDR3 contains 15 residues.

The chain carries TRBV19 and TRBJ1-1, with D possibly matching TRBD1 (5 bases). Germline CDR1 LNHDA, CDR2 SQIVND (reference sequence). Trimming removed 4 bases at V and 5 bases at J, with 17 bases between. The CDR3 contains 15 residues. The CDR3 DNA sequence: TGTGCCAGTAGTACCCTGACAGCCCCAAGGACTGAAGCTTTCTTT. Encoded protein: CASSTLTAPRTEAFF.

This chain links TRBV5-6 with TRBJ1-1; no clear D gene. Trimming removed 0 bases at V and 2 bases at J, with 14 bases between. Germline CDR1 reads SGHDT; CDR2 reads YYEEEE. The CDR3 runs 16 residues. The CDR3 spells CASSLGPSLGNTEAFF. The CDR3 DNA follows: TGTGCCAGCAGCTTGGGCCCTTCCTTGGGAAACACTGAAGCTTTCTTT.

The chain couples TRBV5-1 to TRBJ1-2; D is undetermined. CDR3 size: 15 residues. Between the trimmed V and J ends, which lost 5 bases and 0 bases, there was a span of 14 bases. Germline CDR1 is SGHRS and CDR2 is YFSETQ. The CDR3 protein is CASSSQTSTNYGYTF. The DNA of the CDR3 is TGCGCCAGCAGTTCCCAGACAAGCACTAACTATGGCTACACCTTC.

This sequence joins TRBV28 and TRBJ2-1, with D perhaps matching TRBD1 (7 bases). Per germline, CDR1 MDHEN and CDR2 SYDVKM. Between the trimmed V and J ends, which lost 10 bases and 6 bases, there was a span of 13 bases. This CDR3 is built from 12 residues. In DNA form, the CDR3 reads TGTGCCACAGGGGGGAATGGCAATGAGCAGTTCTTC. Its translation is CATGGNGNEQFF.

The chain combines TRBV29-1 with TRBJ1-1, with D hard to call. This CDR3 has 13 amino acids. The V and J ends lost 7 bases and 0 bases respectively, with 12 bases between them. The germline V gene has CDR1 SQVTM and CDR2 ANQGSEA. CDR3 sequence (DNA): TGCAGCGCCTCGCCTAACATGAACACTGAAGCTTTCTTT. Translating gives CSASPNMNTEAFF.

The V call is TRBV18, the J call TRBJ2-3, with 10 bases matching TRBD2. There are 16 residues in the CDR3. The trim removed 4 bases at V and 4 bases at J, leaving 8 bases unmatched. Germline V gene data show CDR1 as KGHSH and CDR2 as LQKENI. The chain's CDR3 is CASSQNPSGGADTQYF. DNA for the CDR3: TGTGCCAGCTCACAAAACCCTAGCGGGGGAGCAGATACGCAGTATTTT.

This clone was recorded once. The chain has TRBV5-6 and TRBJ2-7; 9 bases match TRBD1. The germline CDR1 and CDR2 sequences are SGHDT and YYEEEE. The CDR3 length is 14 residues. J gave up 4 bases and V 4 bases, and 6 bases lay outside the gene matches. The CDR3 spells CASSGYRGLYEQYV. The CDR3 bases are TGTGCCAGCAGCGGTTACAGGGGGCTATACGAGCAGTACGTC.

This rearrangement joins TRBV28 to TRBJ2-5; D is unresolved. V was shortened by 5 bases and J by 5 bases, with 15 bases between the two germline ends. The CDR3 consists of 14 residues. In germline, CDR1 is MDHEN, CDR2 SYDVKM. In DNA form, the CDR3 reads TGTGCCAGCAGTCAAGGGCAGACCTTGGAGACCCAGTACTTC. This sequence encodes CASSQGQTLETQYF.

The DNA for the CDR3 is TGTGCCAGCAGCTGGGGGGATAATTCACCCCTCCACTTT. This codes for CASSWGDNSPLHF. This rearrangement joins TRBV6-5 to TRBJ1-6; a weak D match, TRBD1 (5 bases). Trimming took off 6 bases at V and 5 bases at J, with 8 bases between the two ends. The CDR3 is made up of 13 amino acids. Germline V gene sequence: CDR1 MNHEY, CDR2 SVGAGI.

The chain employs TRBV2 and TRBJ1-2; D ambiguous. CDR1 and CDR2 from the germline V gene are SNHLY and FYNNEI. Trimming cost V 6 bases and J 6 bases, with 11 bases left between them. This CDR3 comprises 12 residues. The chain's CDR3 is CASRLDGDGYTF. The CDR3 DNA reads as TGTGCCAGCAGGTTGGACGGAGATGGCTACACCTTC. Supplemented by reference TRBV2 and TRBJ1-2, the full variable domain reads EPEVTQTPSHQVTQMGQEVILRCVPISNHLYFYWYRQILGQKVEFLVSFYNNEISEKSEIFDDQFSVERPDGSNFTLKIRSTKLEDSAMYFCASRLDGDGYTFGSGTRLTVV.

The DNA of the CDR3 is TGCAGCGTTCGAGGGGATAGAGAGACCCAGTACTTC. This sequence encodes CSVRGDRETQYF. The chain links TRBV29-1 to TRBJ2-5; D could derive from TRBD1 or TRBD2 (5 bases each). The germline V and J ends were trimmed by 5 bases and 4 bases, with 11 bases remaining between them. CDR3 length: 12 amino acids. Germline CDR1 is SQVTM and CDR2 is ANQGSEA.

This chain connects TRBV6-1 to TRBJ2-3; D perhaps matches TRBD2 (5 bases). This CDR3 is 15 amino acids long. V was cut by 6 bases and J by 0 bases, with 13 bases left in between. The germline V gene has CDR1 MNHNS and CDR2 SASEGT. This CDR3 is CASRVLVRSTDTQYF. CDR3 DNA sequence: TGTGCCAGCAGAGTACTAGTCCGGAGCACAGATACGCAGTATTTT.

The gene calls are TRBV7-9 and TRBJ1-2, with 8 bases fitting TRBD1. CDR1 is SEHNR and CDR2 is FQNEAQ in the germline V gene (reference sequence). Germline trimming cut 1 base from V and 1 base from J; bases unmatched to any gene: 2. This CDR3 is built from 15 residues. CDR3 region: CASSLGTGLNYGYTF. CDR3 nucleotide sequence: TGTGCCAGCAGCTTAGGGACAGGGCTTAACTATGGCTACACCTTC. The full variable domain, with the rest looked up from reference TRBV7-9 and TRBJ1-2, is DTGVSQNPRHKITKRGQNVTFRCDPISEHNRLYWYRQTLGQGPEFLTYFQNEAQLEKSRLLSDRFSAERPKGSFSTLEIQRTEQGDSAMYLCASSLGTGLNYGYTFGSGTRLTVV.

The chain joins TRBV6-6 to TRBJ2-2, with 7 positions matching TRBD2. This CDR3 spans 15 amino acids. J lost 3 bases, V lost 2 bases, and 3 bases had no gene match. Germline CDR1 is MNHNY and CDR2 is SVGAGI (reference sequence). CDR3 sequence reads: CASSYGGLHTGELFF. The CDR3 DNA sequence: TGTGCCAGCAGTTACGGGGGACTACACACCGGGGAGCTGTTTTTT.

Here the CDR3 reads CASRPNAARNEKLFF. The DNA of the CDR3 is TGTGCCAGCAGGCCGAACGCCGCGCGGAATGAAAAACTGTTTTTT. The rearrangement links TRBV27 to TRBJ1-4; D gene ambiguous. The V gene lost 6 bases and the J gene lost 5 bases, with 16 bases spanning the gap. The germline CDR1 and CDR2 sequences are MNHEY and SMNVEV (reference sequence). The CDR3 has 15 residues.

V is TRBV4-1 and J is TRBJ1-4; D not resolved. With 0 bases removed from V and 4 bases from J, the gap between germline ends came to 9 bases. CDR3 length: 15 amino acids. Looked up from germline, CDR1 is MGHRA and CDR2 is YSYEKL. CDR3 sequence: CASSQEPGLNEKLFF. DNA of the CDR3: TGCGCCAGCAGCCAAGAACCGGGCCTTAATGAAAAACTGTTTTTT.

On this clone: The same CDR3 is also encoded by other DNA sequences in this sample. The gene calls are TRBV7-7 and TRBJ2-1; D assignment may be TRBD1 or TRBD2 (6 bases each). The CDR3 runs 13 residues. The V and J ends lost 4 bases and 7 bases respectively, with 11 bases between them. In germline, CDR1 is SSHAT, CDR2 FNYEAQ (reference sequence). CDR3 loop: CASSSRRGNEQFF. The CDR3 DNA reads as TGTGCCAGCAGCTCCCGGAGGGGGAATGAGCAGTTCTTC.

The chain has TRBV11-2 and TRBJ2-5; possibly TRBD1 for D (6 bases). This CDR3 region has 15 residues. Germline V gives CDR1 SGHAT, CDR2 FQNNGV. The ends were cut back, 1 base at V and 5 bases at J, with 14 bases in the middle. CDR3 nucleotide sequence: TGTGCCAGCAGCTTAGGCCCACAGGGTCGGGAGACCCAGTACTTC. This gives the protein CASSLGPQGRETQYF.

This clone was observed once. V is TRBV6-5 and J is TRBJ1-2, with D perhaps matching TRBD1 (6 bases). The CDR3 loop spans 13 amino acids. Trimming stripped 8 bases from V and 2 bases from J, with 12 bases between. Germline V CDR1 and CDR2: MNHEY, SVGAGI. The CDR3 DNA follows: TGTGCCAGCGTGCGGGGGCCCAACTATGGCTACACCTTC. Its protein is CASVRGPNYGYTF.

The table lists this clone with a few counts. The chain recombines TRBV5-5 with TRBJ2-1; D gene uncertain. The CDR3 length is 12 residues. From germline, CDR1 is SGHKS and CDR2 YYEKEE (reference sequence). V gave up 3 bases and J gave up 2 bases, with 3 bases separating them. CDR3 protein: CASSSPYNEQFF. The DNA for the CDR3 is TGTGCCAGCAGCTCCCCCTACAATGAGCAGTTCTTC.

The genes are TRBV7-2 and TRBJ1-6, with D perhaps matching TRBD1 (6 bases). There are 16 residues in the CDR3. Germline-derived CDR1 and CDR2 are SGHTA and FQGNSA. The germline V and J ends were trimmed by 7 bases and 2 bases, with 15 bases remaining between them. The chain's CDR3 is CASTNRGGTYNSPLHF. Written as DNA, the CDR3 is TGTGCCAGCACCAATAGGGGGGGGACCTATAATTCACCCCTCCACTTT.

This chain uses TRBV5-5 with TRBJ2-1; D not resolved. Trimming took off 0 bases at V and 5 bases at J, with 6 bases between the two ends. The germline V gene encodes CDR1 SGHKS and CDR2 YYEKEE (reference sequence). This CDR3 contains 13 residues. CDR3 amino acids: CASSLGPNNEQFF. The CDR3 DNA sequence: TGTGCCAGCAGCTTGGGACCAAACAATGAGCAGTTCTTC.

CDR3 protein: CASSITREQTQYF. The CDR3 DNA follows: TGTGCCAGCAGCATAACTAGGGAACAGACCCAGTACTTC. The V and J genes are TRBV11-3 and TRBJ2-5; tentative D call: TRBD2 (5 bases). Germline values: CDR1 SGHNT, CDR2 YENEEA. V lost 5 bases and J 6 bases, leaving 13 bases between the germline ends. CDR3 size: 13 residues.

The chain couples TRBV5-4 to TRBJ2-2, with TRBD1 identical over 7 bases. The junction had 2 bases not matched to a gene; V was cut back by 1 base and J by 8 bases. The CDR3 covers 13 residues. The germline V gene has CDR1 SGHNT and CDR2 YYREEE (reference sequence). This chain's CDR3 is CASSLRGRGELFF. The CDR3 coding sequence is TGTGCCAGCAGCTTGAGGGGGCGAGGGGAGCTGTTTTTT. Based on the CDR3 plus reference TRBV5-4 and TRBJ2-2, the full variable domain is ETGVTQSPTHLIKTRGQQVTLRCSSQSGHNTVSWYQQALGQGPQFIFQYYREEENGRGNFPPRFSGLQFPNYSSELNVNALELDDSALYLCASSLRGRGELFFGEGSRLTVL.

V gene TRBV6-5 combines with J gene TRBJ1-5; weak D call: TRBD1 (5 bases). Germline V lookup: CDR1 MNHEY, CDR2 SVGAGI. Trimming pared 1 base from V and 6 bases from J, leaving 7 bases between. CDR3 length equals 13 residues. The CDR3 here is CASSYFGGQPQHF. The CDR3 DNA sequence: TGTGCCAGCAGTTACTTTGGGGGTCAGCCCCAGCATTTT.

The chain has TRBV19 and TRBJ2-1; 13 bases agree with TRBD2. Germline loops: CDR1 LNHDA, CDR2 SQIVND (reference sequence). The V and J ends lost 3 bases and 7 bases, in that order; junction bases with no gene match: 3. There are 15 residues in the CDR3. CDR3 DNA: TGTGCCAGTAGTATGACTAGCGGGAGGTTTAATGAGCAGTTCTTC. Amino acid sequence: CASSMTSGRFNEQFF.

The chain uses TRBV5-6 and TRBJ2-4; no firm D call. The V end was cut by 1 base, the J end by 0 bases, with 8 bases between. The CDR3 contains 15 residues. Germline V gene data show CDR1 as SGHDT and CDR2 as YYEEEE. This CDR3 reads CASSLIRLAKNIQYF. For the CDR3, the DNA is TGTGCCAGCAGCTTGATTCGACTAGCCAAAAACATTCAGTACTTC.

The chain joins TRBV2 to TRBJ2-5; D is unclear. Looked up from germline, CDR1 is SNHLY and CDR2 is FYNNEI. V lost 4 bases to trimming and J lost 7 bases, with 7 bases between them. CDR3 length equals 11 residues. The CDR3 nucleotides are TGTGCCAGCAGTGTTCACGGGACCCAGTACTTC. Translation: CASSVHGTQYF.

The chain combines TRBV4-3 with TRBJ2-3; TRBD2 matches 8 bases. This CDR3 is 17 amino acids long. The V gene's germline CDR1 is LGHNA and CDR2 YSLEER. The ends lost 1 base at V and 5 bases at J; junction bases unmatched: 11. This chain's CDR3 is CASSQAGGGAPGDTQYF. The DNA of the CDR3 is TGCGCCAGCAGCCAAGCGGGAGGGGGGGCGCCGGGAGATACGCAGTATTTT.